This TCR beta chain originates from a study of T-cell reconstitution after alpha-beta-depleted transplantation in children. Study results and limitations: High day-60 TCRbeta diversity in some patients came from surviving recipient T cells and thymic progenitors. Several hundred expanded graft clones reportedly supplied alpha-beta T cells about two months after transplant.

Germline CDR1 reads SGDLS; CDR2 reads YYNGEE. Germline trimming cut 8 bases from V and 0 bases from J; bases unmatched to any gene: 8. The CDR3 has 15 amino acids. Regarding this clonotype: As yet, its antigen is unknown.

Unique molecular identifiers were incorporated during preparation of the TCRbeta library. MiXCR, applied by TCRdb to the PCR reads, yields one record per CDR3 protein. The sample lists about 980,000 distinct CDR3 sequences, under 30% occurring once. The specimen comprised PBMCs, mostly from graft donor cells, sampled 360 days after TCRalphabeta/CD19-depleted stem cell transplant. This clonotype originated in a boy in the first two years of life who had a stem cell transplant for SCID, so the T cells may come from the graft donor. The chain joins TRBV9 to TRBJ2-3; the match to TRBD2 covers 8 bases. The CDR3 sequence: CASLRGDSSTDTQYF. As DNA, the CDR3 is TGTGCCAGTTTGCGGGGGGACTCTAGCACAGATACGCAGTATTTT.